This T cell receptor beta chain was found in a study of CD8 T cells in ankylosing spondylitis. General study results and limits: Seemingly distinctive of ankylosing spondylitis blood was a TCR beta motif formed by eight highly homologous variants. The study looked at matched synovial fluid samples from ankylosing spondylitis patients. Disease-linked clones were reported to be significantly enriched there.

In its sample, this clonotype was seen a few times. The antigen is unknown. By quantitative 5'-RACE with molecular barcodes, the TCR beta libraries were made. TCRdb re-analysed the 5' RACE reads in MiXCR, keeping a single row per CDR3 protein. Of almost 400,000 distinct CDR3 sequences in the sample, 20% to 25% were seen once. V lost 6 bases to trimming and J lost 5 bases, with 19 bases between them. CDR3 length: 15 amino acids. The chain employs TRBV12-3 or TRBV12-4 and TRBJ1-2; D is perhaps TRBD1 (6 bases). Input material: blood, either unsorted or a sorted T cell fraction (not recorded which). This TCR derives from a male donor with ankylosing spondylitis. The CDR3 region is CASSRGLGQGYGYTF. In nucleotides, the CDR3 is TGTGCCAGCAGCCGCGGGTTGGGGCAGGGGTATGGCTACACCTTC.